This is a list of T cell receptor beta chains from one sample in a study of blood T cell repertoires in COVID-19. Clones were read by immunoSEQ multiplex PCR, and TCRdb kept only the in-frame ones, dropping some. This table has about 150,000 clones, approximately 86% appearing once. The source material was peripheral blood. The receptors here all came from a woman in her sixties with active or convalescent COVID-19. Each CDR3 is given with its conserved first and last residue. The D gene is left open where the match is weak. A row's size may be missing; if present it is once, few, many or a size class.

J gene,clone size,V gene,D gene,CDR3 DNA,CDR3 protein
TRBJ1-5,.,TRBV3-1/TRBV3-2,.,TGTGCCAGCAGCCAAGATGAGGGATGGCAGCCCCAGCATTTT,CASSQDEGWQPQHF
TRBJ2-3,.,TRBV7-2,TRBD1,TGTGCCAGCAGCGTGGACAGGGGGTTCACAGATACGCAGTATTTT,CASSVDRGFTDTQYF
TRBJ2-6,.,TRBV10-3,TRBD2,TGCGCCATCCGGGGGGGGGCGGGGACTAGGACTTTCTCTGGGGCCAACGTCCTGACTTTC,CAIRGGAGTRTFSGANVLTF
TRBJ2-3,once,TRBV6-5,TRBD1,TGTGCCAGCAGACCCACAGGGGACAACGCAGATACGCAGTATTTT,CASRPTGDNADTQYF
TRBJ2-7,once,TRBV5-1,TRBD1,TGCGCCAGCAGCTTGGATGGGACAGAGATATACGAGCAGTACTTC,CASSLDGTEIYEQYF
TRBJ1-2,once,TRBV7-2,TRBD1,TGTGCCAGCAGCTTAGATCCCGGGACAGGCGGCGATGGCTACACCTTC,CASSLDPGTGGDGYTF
TRBJ2-3,once,TRBV5-8,TRBD2,TGTGCCAGCACCTCTGGCGGGGGGAGGGGCACAGATACGCAGTATTTT,CASTSGGGRGTDTQYF
TRBJ2-2,.,TRBV11-2,TRBD1,TGTGCCAGCAGCTTGACCCAGGGGGTCACCGGGGAGCTGTTTTTT,CASSLTQGVTGELFF
TRBJ2-1,.,TRBV7-2,TRBD2,TGTGCCAGCAGCTTGGTGGGAGGGTTGGATGAGCAGTTCTTC,CASSLVGGLDEQFF
TRBJ1-4,.,TRBV7-9,.,TGTGCCAGCAGCTCCGGACAGTTAACTAATGAAAAACTGTTTTTT,CASSSGQLTNEKLFF
TRBJ1-5,.,TRBV6-5,TRBD1,TGTGCCAGCAGTCCAGGGGGAAGCAATCAGCCCCAGCATTTT,CASSPGGSNQPQHF
TRBJ1-1,.,TRBV6-5,.,TGTGCCAGCACCAGAGGGACTGAAGCTTTCTTT,CASTRGTEAFF
TRBJ2-5,.,TRBV7-2,.,TGTGCCAGCAGCTTAGTGGGTCCGGGGGAGACCCAGTACTTC,CASSLVGPGETQYF
TRBJ1-1,.,TRBV10-3,TRBD1,TGTGCCATCAGTGGGACAGGGGGGGAGGCTTTCTTT,CAISGTGGEAFF
TRBJ2-7,few,TRBV11-3,TRBD1,TGTGCCAGCCGGGGGACAGGGTTTACCTACGAGCAGTACTTC,CASRGTGFTYEQYF
TRBJ1-3,.,TRBV3-1/TRBV3-2,TRBD1,TGTGCCAGCAGCCAAGAGGATGCCACAGGGGTAGGCTATGGAAACACCATATATTTT,CASSQEDATGVGYGNTIYF
TRBJ2-3,.,TRBV11-2,.,TGTGCCAGCACCGCCCCCCTCATACAGGGCGATTCGGATACGCAGTATTTT,CASTAPLIQGDSDTQYF
TRBJ2-7,.,TRBV5-6,TRBD1,TGTGCCAGCAGCTGGGGGACAGGCTCCTACGAGCAGTACTTC,CASSWGTGSYEQYF